This T cell receptor beta chain was identified during a study of T cell responses to AZD1222 COVID-19 vaccine. General observations from the study: The peak T cell response came first, and repertoires were sampled only after it. Most donors were white British and more were female, and clonal diversity was possibly underestimated.

This clone appeared a single time. Antigen specificity is unknown. The CDR3 spans 14 residues. The germline CDR1 and CDR2 sequences are SGHDT and YYEEEE. Trimming cost V 0 bases and J 4 bases, with 9 bases left between them. Assay used: immunoSEQ multiplex PCR; TCRdb lists only in-frame clones, some missing. The sample holds around 160,000 clones, around 90% seen once. Pooled samples include second doses given at about 4 or 12 weeks. This clonotype was sampled from an adult who received the AZD1222 COVID-19 vaccine. Sample: peripheral blood, taken 28 days after the second AZD1222 dose. The J gene is TRBJ2-3, the V gene TRBV5-6; D is ambiguous. The CDR3 bases are TGTGCCAGCAGCTTGGTGGTTGGCCCAGATACGCAGTATTTT. Protein product: CASSLVVGPDTQYF.